One sample yielded the 22 T cell receptor beta chains listed below, sequenced in a study of blood T cell repertoires in COVID-19 (TCRdb year 2020). Library construction relied on the immunoSEQ multiplex PCR assay. Drawn from immuneACCESS, this table holds only the in-frame rearrangements with V and J called that TCRdb kept. Clones are partly lost; checked studies trace under half to an unresolved V gene and leave the rest unexplained. The sample includes 200,000 to 250,000 clones, with 80% to 85% observed a single time. Less than 6% of the sample comes from the top ten. The sequenced sample consisted of peripheral blood. Receptors were obtained from a woman in her 70s with COVID-19, enrolled during active disease.

This clone was counted once. The chain joins TRBV7-9 to TRBJ1-3; D might be TRBD1 (6 bases). Germline V lookup: CDR1 SEHNR, CDR2 FQNEAQ (reference sequence). The V gene lost 6 bases and the J gene lost 4 bases, with 10 bases spanning the gap. The CDR3 spans 13 residues. The CDR3 DNA reads TGTGCCAGCAGTGAAGGACAGGGAAACACCATATATTTT. Protein: CASSEGQGNTIYF.

This clone appeared once. The rearrangement joins TRBV28 to TRBJ2-7; no firm D call. This CDR3 contains 15 residues. Looked up from germline, CDR1 is MDHEN and CDR2 is SYDVKM. Trimming cost V 7 bases and J 0 bases, with 16 bases left between them. The CDR3 spells CASNSRGANSYEQYF. In DNA, the CDR3 is TGTGCCAGCAACTCTCGCGGAGCCAACTCCTACGAGCAGTACTTC.

The gene calls are TRBV30 and TRBJ2-3, with D perhaps matching TRBD2 (6 bases). This CDR3 contains 15 residues. Trimming stripped 1 base from V and 8 bases from J, with 19 bases between. Germline values: CDR1 GTSNPN, CDR2 SVGIG (reference sequence). CDR3 in DNA: TGTGCCTGGAGTGGACGGAGTGGGGGTAGCGGTACGCAGTATTTT. As protein: CAWSGRSGGSGTQYF.

The J gene is TRBJ1-3, the V gene TRBV6-5; D gene ambiguous. The CDR3 has 13 residues. The germline V gene has CDR1 MNHEY and CDR2 SVGAGI. V was shortened by 2 bases and J by 4 bases, with 6 bases between the two germline ends. CDR3 in DNA: TGTGCCAGCAGTTACGGGCAGGGAAACACCATATATTTT. Translation: CASSYGQGNTIYF.

The chain carries TRBV4-1 and TRBJ1-1, with a possible D match to TRBD1 (5 bases). This CDR3 region has 14 residues. Per germline, CDR1 MGHRA and CDR2 YSYEKL. The germline V and J ends were trimmed by 3 bases and 7 bases, with 15 bases remaining between them. CDR3 sequence: CASSQGGGGSEAFF. The CDR3 DNA follows: TGCGCCAGCAGCCAGGGGGGAGGAGGCAGTGAAGCTTTCTTT.

V gene TRBV7-2 combines with J gene TRBJ1-2; a weak D match, TRBD1 (5 bases). Trimming pared 1 base from V and 7 bases from J, leaving 13 bases between. Germline V gene data show CDR1 as SGHTA and CDR2 as FQGNSA. This CDR3 region has 14 residues. In DNA form, the CDR3 reads TGTGCCAGCAGCTTAGAAGACAGTTGGGGTGGCTACACCTTC. The encoded protein is CASSLEDSWGGYTF.

The chain links TRBV20-1 to TRBJ1-2, with 7 bases matching TRBD1. CDR3 length: 11 amino acids. The germline CDR1 and CDR2 sequences are DFQATT and SNEGSKA (reference sequence). DNA of the CDR3: TGCAGATTACAGGGGTCGGGTGGCTACACCTTC. This sequence encodes CRLQGSGGYTF.

The gene calls are TRBV28 and TRBJ1-5; tentative D call: TRBD1 (6 bases). This CDR3 has 13 residues. Germline CDR1 and CDR2: MDHEN and SYDVKM. Trimming cost V 8 bases and J 2 bases, with 10 bases left between them. CDR3 residues: CASSPGGNQPQHF. CDR3 DNA: TGTGCCAGCTCCCCAGGGGGCAATCAGCCCCAGCATTTT.

Only one count was recorded for this clone. The chain has TRBV28 and TRBJ2-1, with 7 bases lining up with TRBD1. The J segment lost 4 bases and the V segment lost 3 bases, leaving 3 bases of the junction unmatched. CDR1 and CDR2 from the germline V gene are MDHEN and SYDVKM. This CDR3 is built from 14 residues. The CDR3 protein is CASSFEGQYNEQFF. DNA of the CDR3: TGTGCCAGCAGTTTTGAGGGACAGTACAATGAGCAGTTCTTC.

The table lists this clone with a count of one. CDR3 DNA: TGCGCCAGCAGCCCGCTTGGACTAGCGGGATCTAGCTCCTACAATGAGCAGTTCTTC. Its translation is CASSPLGLAGSSSYNEQFF. This chain joins TRBV5-1 and TRBJ2-1, with TRBD2 identical over 12 bases. This CDR3 region has 19 residues. The trim removed 4 bases at V and 0 bases at J, leaving 11 bases unmatched. Germline V gene data show CDR1 as SGHRS and CDR2 as YFSETQ. Combining the CDR3 with reference TRBV5-1 and TRBJ2-1 gives the whole variable domain KAGVTQTPRYLIKTRGQQVTLSCSPISGHRSVSWYQQTPGQGLQFLFEYFSETQRNKGNFPGRFSGRQFSNSRSEMNVSTLELGDSALYLCASSPLGLAGSSSYNEQFFGPGTRLTVL.

The chain recombines TRBV29-1 with TRBJ1-4; weak D call: TRBD1 (5 bases). CDR3 length equals 14 residues. V was clipped by 7 bases and J by 0 bases, with 12 bases between them. Germline loops: CDR1 SQVTM, CDR2 ANQGSEA. CDR3 amino acids: CSARRDSTNEKLFF. DNA for the CDR3: TGCAGCGCGAGGAGGGACTCAACTAATGAAAAACTGTTTTTT.

The chain combines TRBV2 with TRBJ2-2; D ambiguous. Trimming pared 4 bases from V and 6 bases from J, leaving 9 bases between. This CDR3 is built from 13 residues. Germline CDR1 and CDR2: SNHLY and FYNNEI. CDR3 residues: CASSVLQAGELFF. The CDR3 bases are TGTGCCAGCAGTGTTCTGCAGGCCGGGGAGCTGTTTTTT.

The rearrangement links TRBV19 to TRBJ1-4, with TRBD1 matching 10 bases. Germline V gene lookup returns CDR1 LNHDA and CDR2 SQIVND (reference sequence). J was trimmed by 6 bases and V by 4 bases; bases with no gene match: 5. The CDR3 sequence is 15 residues long. CDR3 amino acids: CASSNPGQGYEKLFF. CDR3 nucleotide sequence: TGTGCCAGTAGTAACCCGGGACAGGGGTATGAAAAACTGTTTTTT.

This clone was detected a few times. The chain couples TRBV18 to TRBJ2-6; TRBD1 might be the D (5 bases). The CDR3 extends over 15 amino acids. V lost 6 bases and J 0 bases, leaving 9 bases between the germline ends. Germline CDR1 KGHSH, CDR2 LQKENI. CDR3 DNA: TGTGCCAGCTCCGACACAGGCTCTGGGGCCAACGTCCTGACTTTC. This gives the protein CASSDTGSGANVLTF.

The count of this clone is one. This chain joins TRBV29-1 and TRBJ2-5, with D perhaps matching TRBD2 (6 bases). The CDR3 totals 13 residues. Per germline, CDR1 SQVTM and CDR2 ANQGSEA. Trimming shortened V by 3 bases and J by 12 bases, and 20 bases separated the two germline ends. The DNA for the CDR3 is TGCAGCGTTGACCACGACTCAGGGAGGCTGAAGTACTTC. Translating gives CSVDHDSGRLKYF.

This chain connects TRBV10-3 to TRBJ2-1, with TRBD2 matching 13 bases. The CDR3 sequence is 15 residues long. In germline, CDR1 is ENHRY, CDR2 SYGVKD. The V and J ends lost 10 bases and 7 bases, in that order; junction bases with no gene match: 10. The CDR3 nucleotides read TGTGCCACCGGACTAGCGGGAGCTAGAGGGAATGAGCAGTTCTTC. It translates to CATGLAGARGNEQFF.

The V call is TRBV7-6, the J call TRBJ1-5; 7 bases map to TRBD1. Germline V gene lookup returns CDR1 SGHVS and CDR2 FNYEAQ. The length of the CDR3 is 13 residues. After removal of 6 bases from V and 8 bases from J, the junction contained 7 bases not matched to a gene. The CDR3 bases are TGTGCCAGCAGTCCACAGGGGAATGAGCCCCAGCATTTT. Translation: CASSPQGNEPQHF. Combining the CDR3 with reference TRBV7-6 and TRBJ1-5 gives the whole variable domain GAGVSQSPRYKVTKRGQDVALRCDPISGHVSLYWYRQALGQGPEFLTYFNYEAQQDKSGLPNDRFSAERPEGSISTLTIQRTEQRDSAMYRCASSPQGNEPQHFGDGTRLSIL.

The CDR3 loop reads CASSEGSQGGGYTF. DNA for the CDR3: TGTGCCAGCAGTGAAGGATCGCAGGGTGGAGGCTACACCTTC. This chain joins TRBV6-1 and TRBJ1-2; D is possibly TRBD1 (5 bases). With 1 base removed from V and 8 bases from J, the gap between germline ends came to 14 bases. The CDR3 contains 14 residues. CDR1 and CDR2 from the germline V gene are MNHNS and SASEGT.

The chain couples TRBV14 to TRBJ1-4; 7 bases map to TRBD1. The V gene's germline CDR1 is SGHDN and CDR2 FVKESK. Trimming at V came to 3 bases and at J to 5 bases, leaving 3 bases not matched to a gene. The CDR3 has 14 amino acids. CDR3 in amino acids: CASSHRGINEKLFF. The CDR3 coding sequence is TGTGCCAGCAGCCACAGGGGGATAAATGAAAAACTGTTTTTT.

This clone was observed a handful of times. This sequence joins TRBV12-3 or TRBV12-4 and TRBJ1-5; D not resolved. This CDR3 spans 13 amino acids. Trimming cost V 2 bases and J 4 bases, with 6 bases left between them. The CDR3 protein is CASSLLENQPQHF. The DNA of the CDR3 is TGTGCCAGCAGTTTACTAGAAAATCAGCCCCAGCATTTT.

This clone was seen only a few times. The rearrangement joins TRBV6-5 to TRBJ2-7; 9 nucleotides line up with TRBD1. The ends lost 0 bases at V and 3 bases at J; junction bases unmatched: 3. Germline CDR1 and CDR2: MNHEY and SVGAGI. The CDR3 covers 15 residues. As DNA, the CDR3 is TGTGCCAGCAGTTACTCAGAGGGACAGGGCTACGAGCAGTACTTC. Its protein is CASSYSEGQGYEQYF.

The gene calls are TRBV18 and TRBJ1-1; TRBD1 is a possible D gene (5 bases). Looked up from germline, CDR1 is KGHSH and CDR2 is LQKENI. Trimming removed 3 bases at V and 8 bases at J, with 19 bases between. The CDR3 runs to 15 residues. CDR3 coding DNA: TGTGCCAGCTCACCTCGGCAGGCGGGGGACCGCGAAGCTTTCTTT. Amino acid sequence: CASSPRQAGDREAFF.